This T cell receptor (beta chain) is from a study of CD8 T cells in ankylosing spondylitis. Study results and caveats: Disease-linked clones reportedly concentrated significantly in matched ankylosing spondylitis synovial fluid. Seemingly characteristic of ankylosing spondylitis blood was a TCR beta motif consisting of 7 or 8 highly homologous variants.

This clonotype was counted between two and nine times. Its antigen is not identified. TCRdb analysed the 5' RACE reads with MiXCR anew, one entry per CDR3 protein. The sample records 200,000 to 250,000 distinct CDR3 sequences, 10% to 13% being singletons. Sequenced sample: blood, either unsorted or a sorted T cell fraction (not recorded which). The TCR was taken from a male donor with ankylosing spondylitis or in good health (not recorded which).

The CDR3: CASSLRDFKLFF. The CDR3 DNA follows: TGTGCCAGCAGCCTCCGGGACTTCAAACTGTTTTTT. This chain connects TRBV12-3 or TRBV12-4 to TRBJ1-4; maybe TRBD1 (5 bases). V was clipped by 6 bases and J by 11 bases, with 13 bases between them. The CDR3 is 12 residues long.